Each of the 26 T cell receptor beta chains below was sequenced from the same sample in a study of shared clonotypes between healthy human individuals. Sequenced by immunoSEQ multiplex PCR; TCRdb stores in-frame clones only, minus some. The data hold about 730,000 clones, with 55% to 80% observed a single time. Sequenced sample: memory CD4+ T cells sorted from blood. Subset given: CD45RA-negative fraction. These receptors all come from a woman in her twenties or thirties in good health.

This clone was counted many times. The chain employs TRBV18 and TRBJ2-7; 9 bases are shared with TRBD1. The V gene's germline CDR1 is KGHSH and CDR2 LQKENI. This CDR3 is built from 14 residues. Trimming at V came to 3 bases and at J to 3 bases, leaving 3 bases not matched to a gene. The CDR3 DNA follows: TGTGCCAGCTCACCTGACAGGGGGTTCTACGAGCAGTACTTC. It is translated as CASSPDRGFYEQYF.

Here the CDR3 DNA reads TGTGCCAGCAGTTTATCCGCAAGCACAGATACGCAGTATTTT. As protein: CASSLSASTDTQYF. The chain recombines TRBV27 with TRBJ2-3; D unclear. Germline CDR1 and CDR2: MNHEY and SMNVEV (reference sequence). Trimming removed 0 bases from V and 0 bases from J, with 4 bases in between. The CDR3 spans 14 residues.

Here the CDR3 reads CASSGSPWGQETQYF. The CDR3 region has the DNA TGTGCCAGCAGTGGGTCTCCCTGGGGTCAAGAGACCCAGTACTTC. The gene calls are TRBV6-1 and TRBJ2-5, with D hard to call. The germline V gene encodes CDR1 MNHNS and CDR2 SASEGT. The CDR3 is made up of 15 amino acids. The ends were cut back, 4 bases at V and 2 bases at J, with 14 bases in the middle.

This chain uses TRBV18 with TRBJ2-5, with D possibly being TRBD2 (6 bases). Germline V gene sequence: CDR1 KGHSH, CDR2 LQKENI. There are 17 residues in the CDR3. Trimming cost V 4 bases and J 1 base, with 19 bases left between them. The CDR3, as DNA: TGTGCCAGCTCACTCAGGCGGGACTGGGTATCCCAAGAGACCCAGTACTTC. Protein sequence: CASSLRRDWVSQETQYF.

This clone was observed once. J is TRBJ1-5 and V is TRBV28, with no clear D. The CDR3 is 16 residues long. Germline CDR1 MDHEN, CDR2 SYDVKM. V lost 5 bases to trimming and J lost 0 bases, with 14 bases between them. The CDR3 protein is CASSPLPAYSNQPQHF. The CDR3 DNA follows: TGTGCCAGCAGTCCCCTGCCAGCGTATAGCAATCAGCCCCAGCATTTT.

The CDR3: CASSQARGRTYEQYF. DNA for the CDR3: TGTGCCAGCAGCCAAGCTCGGGGGCGGACCTACGAGCAGTACTTC. V gene TRBV4-2 combines with J gene TRBJ2-7; possibly TRBD1 or TRBD2 for D (6 bases each). V lost 1 base, J lost 2 bases, and 12 bases lay in between. This CDR3 has 15 residues. Germline V CDR1 and CDR2: LGHNA, YNFKEQ.

This chain uses TRBV15 with TRBJ2-5; 9 bases map to TRBD1. The tail of the sequence fits TRBJ2-7 better, so the J call may be wrong. The germline V gene has CDR1 LNHNV and CDR2 YYDKDF (reference sequence). This CDR3 has 14 residues. This CDR3 is CATSRESTGGEQYF. The CDR3 DNA sequence: TGTGCCACCAGCAGAGAGTCGACAGGGGGCGAGCAGTACTTC.

V is TRBV28 and J is TRBJ2-7; TRBD1 matches 9 bases. The CDR3 is 13 residues long. The V segment lost 6 bases and the J segment 2 bases; nucleotides outside the gene matches: 2. Germline V gene data show CDR1 as MDHEN and CDR2 as SYDVKM. The CDR3 nucleotides are TGTGCCAGCAGAGGGACAGGGCCCTACGAGCAGTACTTC. Translated: CASRGTGPYEQYF.

This rearrangement joins TRBV5-8 to TRBJ1-2, with 7 bases identical to TRBD1. The CDR3 sequence is 14 residues long. V trimming: 5 bases; J trimming: 4 bases; junction bases outside the gene matches: 8. Germline V lookup: CDR1 SGHTS, CDR2 YDEGEE. The CDR3: CASRKTGEGYGYTF. CDR3 DNA sequence: TGTGCCAGCAGGAAAACAGGGGAGGGCTATGGCTACACCTTC.

J is TRBJ2-7 and V is TRBV5-8; D tentatively reads TRBD1 or TRBD2 (5 bases each). V was pared by 4 bases and J by 4 bases, with 24 bases between. This CDR3 has 17 residues. Per germline, CDR1 SGHTS and CDR2 YDEGEE. CDR3 DNA sequence: TGTGCCAGCAGCCGACTCCCTTCTCGGGACGGAGCTTACGAGCAGTACTTC. Its protein is CASSRLPSRDGAYEQYF.

As for this clone: Other DNA variants within this sample encode the same CDR3. The chain employs TRBV18 and TRBJ1-4; D not certain. This CDR3 region has 13 residues. The germline V gene has CDR1 KGHSH and CDR2 LQKENI. V was trimmed by 3 bases and J by 5 bases, leaving 7 bases between them. The CDR3 bases are TGTGCCAGCTCACCCGGGGAAAATGAAAAACTGTTTTTT. Its protein product is CASSPGENEKLFF.

This clone appeared a few times. This chain joins TRBV7-3 and TRBJ2-2; 9 bases map to TRBD1. Trimming took 5 bases from V and 5 from J; bases not matched to a gene: 6. The CDR3 consists of 15 residues. The V gene's germline CDR1 is SGHTA and CDR2 FQGTGA. CDR3 sequence (DNA): TGTGCCAGCAGCCCACAGGGGGCAGGAACCGGGGAGCTGTTTTTT. It specifies CASSPQGAGTGELFF. Full variable domain (remainder filled in from reference TRBV7-3 and TRBJ2-2): GAGVSQTPSNKVTEKGKYVELRCDPISGHTALYWYRQSLGQGPEFLIYFQGTGAADDSGLPNDRFFAVRPEGSVSTLKIQRTERGDSAVYLCASSPQGAGTGELFFGEGSRLTVL.

This clone was observed a handful of times. Other DNA sequences in the same sample also yield this CDR3. The CDR3 sequence is CASSGEGQGLQPQHF. The CDR3 DNA reads as TGTGCCAGCAGTGGGGAGGGACAGGGCTTACAGCCCCAGCATTTT. This rearrangement joins TRBV2 to TRBJ1-5; 9 nucleotides agree with TRBD1. CDR3 length: 15 residues. V dropped 4 bases and J dropped 7; count of bases not matched to a gene: 8. Germline CDR1 and CDR2: SNHLY and FYNNEI. The full variable domain, its missing parts supplied by reference TRBV2 and TRBJ1-5, is EPEVTQTPSHQVTQMGQEVILRCVPISNHLYFYWYRQILGQKVEFLVSFYNNEISEKSEIFDDQFSVERPDGSNFTLKIRSTKLEDSAMYFCASSGEGQGLQPQHFGDGTRLSIL.

The chain joins TRBV28 to TRBJ1-5; D is possibly TRBD1 (6 bases). V shed 5 bases and J shed 7 bases, with 21 bases lying between them. The CDR3 has 16 amino acids. Germline V lookup: CDR1 MDHEN, CDR2 SYDVKM. As DNA, the CDR3 is TGTGCCAGCAGTCTCAGGCAACAGGGTAGGTACCAGCCCCAGCATTTT. Protein sequence: CASSLRQQGRYQPQHF.

V is TRBV6-6 and J is TRBJ1-1; D is uncertain. The V and J ends lost 6 bases and 2 bases respectively, with 10 bases between them. Germline CDR1 MNHNY, CDR2 SVGAGI (reference sequence). This CDR3 has 13 amino acids. The CDR3 reads CASSKGLNTEAFF. The CDR3 coding sequence is TGTGCCAGCAGCAAAGGGCTTAACACTGAAGCTTTCTTT.

The chain combines TRBV5-8 with TRBJ1-5, with D possibly TRBD1 on 5 matching bases. Trimming took 4 bases from V and 3 from J, leaving 14 bases between them. CDR1 is SGHTS, CDR2 YDEGEE, per germline. The length of the CDR3 is 15 residues. The CDR3 here is CASSPGRGFNQPQHF. The CDR3 DNA is TGTGCCAGCAGCCCCGGAAGGGGATTCAATCAGCCCCAGCATTTT.

The chain has TRBV18 and TRBJ1-1, with 7 bases lining up with TRBD1. The germline gives CDR1 KGHSH, CDR2 LQKENI. The CDR3 is 15 amino acids. With 1 base clipped from V and 0 bases from J, the junction kept 2 bases outside the gene matches. The CDR3 sequence: CASSPLDRMNTEAFF. The CDR3 DNA reads TGTGCCAGCTCACCACTGGACAGGATGAACACTGAAGCTTTCTTT.

Only a few counts were recorded for this clone. V gene TRBV25-1 combines with J gene TRBJ2-1; maybe TRBD1 (6 bases). V lost 6 bases, J lost 2 bases, and 17 bases lay in between. Germline V lookup: CDR1 MGHDK, CDR2 SYGVNS. This CDR3 contains 16 residues. The CDR3 nucleotides read TGTGCCAGCAGCGCCAAGATAGGGGACACCTACAATGAGCAGTTCTTC. Amino acids: CASSAKIGDTYNEQFF.

The V and J genes are TRBV29-1 and TRBJ2-1; 12 bases fit TRBD1. V lost 4 bases to trimming and J lost 1 base; unmatched junction nucleotides: 14. Germline CDR1 SQVTM, CDR2 ANQGSEA. The CDR3 contains 19 residues. The CDR3 protein is CSVGGGQGAGLASYNEQFF. CDR3 bases: TGCAGCGTTGGCGGGGGACAGGGGGCTGGTTTAGCGTCCTACAATGAGCAGTTCTTC.

This clone was observed once. The chain combines TRBV2 with TRBJ2-3; TRBD2 matches at 11 bases. CDR1 is SNHLY and CDR2 is FYNNEI in the germline V gene. This CDR3 comprises 12 residues. The ends lost 6 bases at V and 15 bases at J; junction bases unmatched: 8. The DNA for the CDR3 is TGTGCCAGCAGGGGATTTAGCGGGAGGGAATATTTT. Protein: CASRGFSGREYF. Based on the CDR3 plus reference TRBV2 and TRBJ2-3, the full variable domain is EPEVTQTPSHQVTQMGQEVILRCVPISNHLYFYWYRQILGQKVEFLVSFYNNEISEKSEIFDDQFSVERPDGSNFTLKIRSTKLEDSAMYFCASRGFSGREYFGPGTRLTVL.

This chain connects TRBV4-1 to TRBJ2-5, with 10 positions matching TRBD2. The tail of the sequence fits TRBJ2-7 better, so the J call may be wrong. Germline V lookup: CDR1 MGHRA, CDR2 YSYEKL. The CDR3 is made up of 16 amino acids. The CDR3 sequence: CASSIGLAEISYEQYF. Written as DNA, the CDR3 is TGCGCCAGCAGCATTGGACTAGCGGAAATCTCCTACGAGCAGTACTTC.

The chain recombines TRBV6-1 with TRBJ1-5, with no clear D. Germline CDR1 is MNHNS and CDR2 is SASEGT. The V end was cut by 5 bases, the J end by 5 bases, with 13 bases between. The CDR3 spans 14 residues. The CDR3 loop reads CASSPDGPDQPQHF. For the CDR3, the DNA is TGTGCCAGCAGTCCGGACGGACCCGATCAGCCCCAGCATTTT.

The rearrangement joins TRBV18 to TRBJ1-2; D may be TRBD1 (5 bases). The V end was cut by 0 bases, the J end by 3 bases, with 14 bases between. This CDR3 has 16 residues. The germline V gene encodes CDR1 KGHSH and CDR2 LQKENI. CDR3 sequence reads: CASSPPLGTVDYGYTF. Written as DNA, the CDR3 is TGTGCCAGCTCACCACCTCTTGGGACGGTTGACTATGGCTACACCTTC. The variable domain in full, completed from reference TRBV18 and TRBJ1-2, reads NAGVMQNPRHLVRRRGQEARLRCSPMKGHSHVYWYRQLPEEGLKFMVYLQKENIIDESGMPKERFSAEFPKEGPSILRIQQVVRGDSAAYFCASSPPLGTVDYGYTFGSGTRLTVV.

The V and J genes are TRBV6-1 and TRBJ1-2; D not certain. Trimming removed 4 bases from V and 2 bases from J, with 5 bases in between. This CDR3 has 12 residues. Germline CDR1 and CDR2: MNHNS and SASEGT. CDR3 region: CASSAQNYGYTF. CDR3 nucleotides: TGTGCCAGCAGTGCGCAAAACTATGGCTACACCTTC.

Notes on this clone: This may be a read error, as it is one base from a much larger clone. The chain links TRBV5-1 to TRBJ2-2; D is perhaps TRBD1 (6 bases). The CDR3 runs to 15 residues. Germline CDR1 and CDR2: SGHRS and YFSETQ. Between the trimmed V and J ends, which lost 2 bases and 3 bases, there was a span of 11 bases. This CDR3 is CASSFADRDTGELFF. CDR3 in DNA: TGCGCCAGCAGCTTCGCGGACAGAGACACCGGGGAGCTGTTTTTT.

The V and J genes are TRBV29-1 and TRBJ2-1; possibly TRBD2 for D (5 bases). Germline V gives CDR1 SQVTM, CDR2 ANQGSEA. Deletions cut 5 bases from V and 2 bases from J, with 13 bases between. This CDR3 is built from 14 residues. The CDR3 reads CSVQQRLTYNEQFF. In DNA form, the CDR3 reads TGCAGCGTTCAGCAGAGACTAACCTACAATGAGCAGTTCTTC.